A selection of T cell receptor beta chains follows, all from one sample in a study of T cell clones after liver transplantation. Sequencing used immunoSEQ multiplex PCR; TCRdb keeps in-frame clones, though not all of them. The sample holds tens of thousands of clones; around 78% are singletons and the top ten take 2.8%. The source material was CD4+ T cells from blood, sampled at the 22-month timepoint. The receptors come from a human patient who received a liver transplant. Some T cells could come from the graft donor. CDR3s include the opening cysteine and the closing phenylalanine or tryptophan. Each record gives: CDR3 protein, CDR3 DNA, D gene, clone size, J gene, V gene. The D gene is left open where the match is weak. Clone size is stated in some rows and not others, as once, few, many or a class when expanded.

CASSPGQGGHEQYF | TGTGCCAGCAGTCCAGGACAGGGCGGCCACGAGCAGTACTTC | TRBD1 | few | TRBJ2-7 | TRBV6-5
CASSLSGTSGHNEQFF | TGTGCCAGCAGCTTATCCGGGACTAGCGGGCACAATGAGCAGTTCTTC | TRBD2 | . | TRBJ2-1 | TRBV11-2
CASTFSGGSITGELFF | TGTGCCAGTACCTTTTCTGGCGGGAGTATCACCGGGGAGCTGTTTTTT | TRBD2 | . | TRBJ2-2 | TRBV19
CASSQDPQRGGGDGGYTF | TGTGCCAGCAGCCAAGACCCCCAGCGCGGGGGTGGAGATGGTGGCTACACCTTC | . | . | TRBJ1-2 | TRBV4-2
CAWSVQTGANVLTF | TGTGCCTGGAGTGTACAAACTGGGGCCAACGTCCTGACTTTC | . | . | TRBJ2-6 | TRBV30
CASSLGGGAGDTQYF | TGTGCCAGCAGCCTTGGGGGAGGGGCGGGAGATACGCAGTATTTT | TRBD2 | . | TRBJ2-3 | TRBV7-3
CASSPRGQSSGNTIYF | TGTGCCAGCTCACCTAGGGGACAGAGCTCTGGAAACACCATATATTTT | TRBD1 | . | TRBJ1-3 | TRBV18
CASSFQGGNEQFF | TGTGCCAGCAGCTTTCAGGGTGGAAATGAGCAGTTCTTC | . | . | TRBJ2-1 | TRBV7-2
CASGLPRTSGGGNEQFF | TGTGCTAGTGGTTTGCCCCGGACTAGCGGGGGGGGCAATGAGCAGTTCTTC | TRBD2 | . | TRBJ2-1 | TRBV12-5
CASSPGATDTQYF | TGTGCCAGCAGCCCGGGGGCCACAGATACGCAGTATTTT | . | . | TRBJ2-3 | TRBV11-3